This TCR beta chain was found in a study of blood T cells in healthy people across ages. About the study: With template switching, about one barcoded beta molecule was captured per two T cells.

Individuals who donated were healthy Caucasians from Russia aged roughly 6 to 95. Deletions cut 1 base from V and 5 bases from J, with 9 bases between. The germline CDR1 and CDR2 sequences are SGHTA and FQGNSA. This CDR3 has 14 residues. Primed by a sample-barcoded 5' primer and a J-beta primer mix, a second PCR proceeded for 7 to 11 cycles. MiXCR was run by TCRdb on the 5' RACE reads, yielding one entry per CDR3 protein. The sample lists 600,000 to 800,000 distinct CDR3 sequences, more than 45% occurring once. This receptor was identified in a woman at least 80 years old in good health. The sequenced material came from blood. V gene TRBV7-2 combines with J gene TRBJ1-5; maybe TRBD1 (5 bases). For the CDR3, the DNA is TGTGCCAGCAGCTTAGACGGGGGTGATCAGCCCCAGCATTTT. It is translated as CASSLDGGDQPQHF.